A selection of T cell receptor beta chains follows, all from one sample in a study of blood T cells in healthy people across ages. MiXCR, run by TCRdb on the 5' RACE reads, gives a single entry per CDR3 protein. The repertoire holds more than 650,000 distinct CDR3 sequences, with 20% to 25% as singletons. Sample: blood. These receptors were collected from a man in his 70s in good health. Each CDR3 is given with its conserved first and last residue. The D gene is left open where the match is weak.

TRBD2	TRBV5-1	TRBJ2-7	CASRLTSGSYEQYF
TRBD1	TRBV5-1	TRBJ1-3	CASSPGDRETGNTIYF
NA	TRBV12-3/TRBV12-4	TRBJ1-1	CASSVRVNTEAFF
TRBD2	TRBV12-3/TRBV12-4	TRBJ2-3	CASSITSGGTDTQYF
TRBD1	TRBV12-3/TRBV12-4	TRBJ1-1	CASSLDRKNTEAFF
NA	TRBV5-1	TRBJ2-2	CASSLGILKGHRNTGELFF
TRBD1	TRBV5-6	TRBJ1-2	CASSVRGRPYGYTF
TRBD2	TRBV12-3/TRBV12-4	TRBJ2-1	CASTGLAGGILQFF
NA	TRBV20-1	TRBJ2-2	CSEKKPVDTGELFF
TRBD1	TRBV6-5	TRBJ1-2	CASSYRQGHGGYTF
NA	TRBV29-1	TRBJ2-6	CSVFWASGTNVLTF
NA	TRBV5-6	TRBJ2-2	CASSLWPTNTGELFF
TRBD1	TRBV12-3/TRBV12-4	TRBJ1-1	CASNYHQGAEAFF
NA	TRBV10-1	TRBJ2-5	CASSETGTVQETQYF
TRBD1	TRBV5-1	TRBJ1-3	CASSLDRVSGNTIYF
NA	TRBV7-9	TRBJ1-1	CASSLTGKGDTEAFF
NA	TRBV7-2	TRBJ1-4	CASSLAGYSEKLFF